This T cell receptor (beta chain) was identified in a study of cytomegalovirus exposure and HLA in healthy donors. The PCR was carried out with 60 Vbeta primers and 13 Jbeta primers. TCRdb keeps only in-frame clones here, not all; method: immunoSEQ multiplex PCR. The sample has about 180,000 clones, around 77% seen once. This CDR3 is 16 amino acids long. Trimming took off 1 base at V and 1 base at J, with 14 bases between the two ends. Germline-derived CDR1 and CDR2 are SGHTS and YDEGEE. About this clone itself: The antigen remains unidentified.

Findings and caveats of the study: Most likely, a cluster of highly shared sequence variants arose as a sequencing artifact. Later analysis identified about 17,000 TCR beta sequences associated with HLA alleles, using a false discovery rate threshold of 0.05. A later examination showed that TCR association rates differed by HLA locus, with DRB1 most and HLA-C fewest. Other equally common chains were less clonally expanded than HLA-associated TCR beta chains, a later analysis showed.

The chain uses TRBV5-8 and TRBJ1-1; D unclear. The origin of this receptor is a woman aged 25 to 39 in good health and CMV-seronegative. Sequencing was carried out using PBMCs. This CDR3 is CASSLKRSGGNTEAFF. The CDR3 nucleotides read TGTGCCAGCAGCTTGAAGAGGTCTGGTGGGAACACTGAAGCTTTCTTT.